The 17 T cell receptor beta chains below all came from one sample that was sequenced in a study of OX40 agonist ivuxolimab in advanced cancers. Data came from immunoSEQ multiplex PCR; TCRdb stores just in-frame clones and leaves some out. Counted here are roughly 86,000 clones, 90% to 95% occurring once; the ten biggest clones make up more than 0.6%. The input for sequencing was CD4+ or CD8+ T cells sorted from blood, taken in a trial of the OX40 agonist ivuxolimab. These receptors were taken from an adult with an advanced solid tumor such as melanoma, head and neck, liver or kidney cancer.

The V and J genes are TRBV6-1 and TRBJ2-3; D gene uncertain. The CDR3 consists of 14 residues. V was shortened by 7 bases and J by 1 base, with 12 bases between the two germline ends. The germline CDR1 and CDR2 sequences are MNHNS and SASEGT. As DNA, the CDR3 is TGTGCCAGCACCTACCTTGACCGCACAGATACGCAGTATTTT. Encoded protein: CASTYLDRTDTQYF.

The gene calls are TRBV5-5 and TRBJ2-2; no clear D. The ends were cut back, 5 bases at V and 2 bases at J, with 7 bases in the middle. Per the germline V gene, CDR1 is SGHKS and CDR2 is YYEKEE (reference sequence). The CDR3 covers 13 residues. The CDR3 DNA follows: TGTGCCAGCAGACCTATAAACACCGGGGAGCTGTTTTTT. Translation gives CASRPINTGELFF.

This clone turned up a few times. The rearrangement uses TRBV5-5 and TRBJ1-5; D might be TRBD1 (5 bases). CDR1 SGHKS and CDR2 YYEKEE come from the germline V gene (reference sequence). The CDR3 is 14 amino acids. V was cut by 4 bases and J by 7 bases, with 15 bases left in between. CDR3 loop: CASSLLRGDQPQHF. DNA of the CDR3: TGTGCCAGCAGCCTCCTTAGGGGCGACCAGCCCCAGCATTTT.

The sample holds a few counts of this clone. The chain carries TRBV6-1 and TRBJ2-1, with D perhaps TRBD1 (6 bases). V was shortened by 7 bases and J by 0 bases, with 10 bases between the two germline ends. Germline V gene data show CDR1 as MNHNS and CDR2 as SASEGT. The CDR3 is made up of 14 amino acids. CDR3 sequence: CASKQDSSYNEQFF. CDR3 nucleotides: TGTGCCAGCAAACAGGACAGCTCCTACAATGAGCAGTTCTTC.

This chain connects TRBV7-3 to TRBJ2-7; 11 bases match TRBD2. Germline V gives CDR1 SGHTA, CDR2 FQGTGA. The length of the CDR3 is 16 residues. The J segment lost 3 bases and the V segment lost 5 bases, leaving 9 bases of the junction unmatched. The CDR3 DNA sequence: TGTGCCAGCAGCCACAACCGACTAGCGGGGTTCTACGAGCAGTACTTC. Its protein product is CASSHNRLAGFYEQYF.

This chain links TRBV27 with TRBJ1-1; D remains unclear. The CDR3 runs 13 residues. The germline CDR1 and CDR2 sequences are MNHEY and SMNVEV (reference sequence). V lost 10 bases to trimming and J lost 0 bases, with 12 bases between them. The DNA for the CDR3 is TGTGCCACCGGAGGAGGGTTGAACACTGAAGCTTTCTTT. Translated, it gives CATGGGLNTEAFF.

This sequence joins TRBV6-1 and TRBJ2-7; TRBD2 is a possible D gene (5 bases). The CDR3 totals 12 residues. Trimming took off 6 bases at V and 4 bases at J, with 10 bases between the two ends. Germline-derived CDR1 and CDR2 are MNHNS and SASEGT. CDR3 DNA sequence: TGTGCCAGCAGAAAGGACTTATACGAGCAGTACTTC. The encoded protein is CASRKDLYEQYF.

This clone has just one count. The J gene is TRBJ2-7, the V gene TRBV19, with 7 bases aligning to TRBD2. J was trimmed by 7 bases and V by 3 bases; bases with no gene match: 12. This CDR3 is 15 amino acids long. The V gene's germline CDR1 is LNHDA and CDR2 SQIVND (reference sequence). The CDR3 protein is CASSIWGRAGEEQYF. In DNA, the CDR3 is TGTGCCAGTAGTATTTGGGGGAGGGCTGGTGAAGAGCAGTACTTC. Looking up the rest from reference TRBV19 and TRBJ2-7 gives the full variable domain: DGGITQSPKYLFRKEGQNVTLSCEQNLNHDAMYWYRQDPGQGLRLIYYSQIVNDFQKGDIAEGYSVSREKKESFPLTVTSAQKNPTAFYLCASSIWGRAGEEQYFGPGTRLTVT.

This clone was seen more than once but under ten times. The chain uses TRBV9 and TRBJ1-2; 7 nucleotides line up with TRBD1. The germline gives CDR1 SGDLS, CDR2 YYNGEE. The CDR3 extends over 14 amino acids. J lost 8 bases, V lost 0 bases, and 7 bases had no gene match. DNA of the CDR3: TGTGCCAGCAGCGTAGACAGGGGAGTGGTCGGCTACACCTTC. Amino acid sequence: CASSVDRGVVGYTF.

The J gene is TRBJ1-1, the V gene TRBV6-5, with TRBD1 as a possible D gene (6 bases). The CDR3 sequence is 12 residues long. Germline CDR1 reads MNHEY; CDR2 reads SVGAGI. V was clipped by 5 bases and J by 7 bases, with 11 bases between them. The CDR3 region is CASSHRDGEAFF. CDR3 nucleotides: TGTGCCAGCAGTCACAGGGACGGTGAAGCTTTCTTT.

V and J are TRBV28 and TRBJ1-3; D unclear. CDR1 and CDR2 from the germline V gene are MDHEN and SYDVKM. CDR3 length: 13 residues. The germline V and J ends were trimmed by 10 bases and 1 base, with 11 bases remaining between them. The CDR3 DNA reads as TGTGCCATCCGCCTTGCATCTGGAAACACCATATATTTT. Translation gives CAIRLASGNTIYF.

The chain uses TRBV28 and TRBJ1-5, with D possibly matching TRBD1 (5 bases). Germline values: CDR1 MDHEN, CDR2 SYDVKM. The CDR3 sequence is 16 residues long. The ends were cut back, 7 bases at V and 0 bases at J, with 16 bases in the middle. The CDR3 sequence is CASNDLQGSSNQPQHF. The DNA for the CDR3 is TGTGCCAGCAACGACCTCCAGGGATCTAGCAATCAGCCCCAGCATTTT.

J is TRBJ2-1 and V is TRBV5-1; no clear D. The germline gives CDR1 SGHRS, CDR2 YFSETQ. V lost 0 bases and J 5 bases, leaving 12 bases between the germline ends. CDR3 length: 15 amino acids. This CDR3 reads CASSLGVAGHNEQFF. Here the CDR3 DNA reads TGCGCCAGCAGCTTGGGAGTAGCAGGCCACAATGAGCAGTTCTTC. Combining the CDR3 with reference TRBV5-1 and TRBJ2-1 gives the whole variable domain KAGVTQTPRYLIKTRGQQVTLSCSPISGHRSVSWYQQTPGQGLQFLFEYFSETQRNKGNFPGRFSGRQFSNSRSEMNVSTLELGDSALYLCASSLGVAGHNEQFFGPGTRLTVL.

Here the CDR3 DNA reads TGTGCCAGCAGTTACGTGGGGGGAATGAACACTGAAGCTTTCTTT. It specifies CASSYVGGMNTEAFF. This rearrangement joins TRBV6-5 to TRBJ1-1; maybe TRBD1 (5 bases). Germline lookup yields CDR1 MNHEY and CDR2 SVGAGI. The CDR3 is made up of 15 amino acids. Trimming pared 2 bases from V and 0 bases from J, leaving 10 bases between.

The J gene is TRBJ1-2, the V gene TRBV19, with D tentatively TRBD1 (5 bases). Germline V CDR1 and CDR2: LNHDA, SQIVND (reference sequence). The CDR3 has 15 residues. V was pared by 4 bases and J by 4 bases, with 16 bases between. CDR3 protein: CASSRSRDGVYGYTF. The CDR3 region has the DNA TGTGCCAGTAGTAGATCCCGGGACGGAGTCTATGGCTACACCTTC. Complete variable domain (other parts from reference TRBV19 and TRBJ1-2): DGGITQSPKYLFRKEGQNVTLSCEQNLNHDAMYWYRQDPGQGLRLIYYSQIVNDFQKGDIAEGYSVSREKKESFPLTVTSAQKNPTAFYLCASSRSRDGVYGYTFGSGTRLTVV.

The J gene is TRBJ2-2, the V gene TRBV20-1, with a weak D call TRBD1 (5 bases). V shed 6 bases and J shed 9 bases, with 11 bases lying between them. Looked up from germline, CDR1 is DFQATT and CDR2 is SNEGSKA (reference sequence). CDR3 length: 11 amino acids. CDR3 loop: CSAMGPRELFF. The CDR3 nucleotides are TGCAGTGCCATGGGGCCCCGGGAGCTGTTTTTT.

The chain has TRBV2 and TRBJ2-7; weak D call: TRBD1 (6 bases). The CDR3 has 14 residues. CDR1 and CDR2 from the germline V gene are SNHLY and FYNNEI. Deletions cut 3 bases from V and 4 bases from J, with 13 bases between. The CDR3 DNA is TGTGCCAGCAGTGAGGGCAGGGGCCGGTACGAGCAGTACTTC. Translation: CASSEGRGRYEQYF.